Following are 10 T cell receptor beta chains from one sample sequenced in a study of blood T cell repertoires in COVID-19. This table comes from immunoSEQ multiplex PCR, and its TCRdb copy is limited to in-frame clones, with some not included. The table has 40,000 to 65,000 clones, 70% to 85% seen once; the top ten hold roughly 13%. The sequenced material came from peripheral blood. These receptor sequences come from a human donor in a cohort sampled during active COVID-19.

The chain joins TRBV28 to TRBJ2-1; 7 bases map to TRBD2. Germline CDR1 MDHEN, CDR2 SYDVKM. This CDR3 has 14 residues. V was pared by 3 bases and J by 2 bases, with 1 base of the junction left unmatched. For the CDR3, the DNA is TGTGCCAGCAGTTTTGCGGGAGCCTACAATGAGCAGTTCTTC. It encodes CASSFAGAYNEQFF.

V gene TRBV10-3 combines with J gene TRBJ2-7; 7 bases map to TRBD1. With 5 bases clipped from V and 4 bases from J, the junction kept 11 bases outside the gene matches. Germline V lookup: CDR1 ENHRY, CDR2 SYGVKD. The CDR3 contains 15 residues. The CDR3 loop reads CAISTSGTVLYEQYF. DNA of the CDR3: TGTGCCATCAGTACGTCCGGGACAGTCCTTTACGAGCAGTACTTC.

CDR3 DNA: TGTGCCAGTAGTATAGATCGGGGTCAGCCCCAGCATTTT. Encoded protein: CASSIDRGQPQHF. The V call is TRBV19, the J call TRBJ1-5; no firm D call. This CDR3 is 13 amino acids long. Germline V CDR1 and CDR2: LNHDA, SQIVND (reference sequence). Trimming cost V 0 bases and J 6 bases, with 6 bases left between them.

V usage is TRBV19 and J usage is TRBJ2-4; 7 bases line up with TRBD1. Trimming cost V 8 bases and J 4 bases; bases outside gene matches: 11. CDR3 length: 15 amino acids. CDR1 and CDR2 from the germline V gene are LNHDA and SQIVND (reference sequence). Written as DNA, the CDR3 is TGTGCCAGTGCCACGACAGGGCAGGGGAAAAACATTCAGTACTTC. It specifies CASATTGQGKNIQYF.

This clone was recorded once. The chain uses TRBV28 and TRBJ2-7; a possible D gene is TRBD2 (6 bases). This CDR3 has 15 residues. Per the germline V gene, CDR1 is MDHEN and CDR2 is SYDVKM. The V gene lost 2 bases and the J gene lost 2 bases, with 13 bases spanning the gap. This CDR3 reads CASSLGGVGPYEQYF. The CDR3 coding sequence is TGTGCCAGCAGTTTAGGAGGGGTAGGTCCCTACGAGCAGTACTTC.

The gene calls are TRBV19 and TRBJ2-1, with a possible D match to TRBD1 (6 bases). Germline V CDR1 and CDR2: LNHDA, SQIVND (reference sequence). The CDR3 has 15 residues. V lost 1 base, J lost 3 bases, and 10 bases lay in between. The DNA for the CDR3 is TGTGCCAGTAGTATAGGCGCAGGGGTCTACAATGAGCAGTTCTTC. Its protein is CASSIGAGVYNEQFF.

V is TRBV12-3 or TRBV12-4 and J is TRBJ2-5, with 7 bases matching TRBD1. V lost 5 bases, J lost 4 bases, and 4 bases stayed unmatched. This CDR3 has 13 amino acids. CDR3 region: CASSPTGTETQYF. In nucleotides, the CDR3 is TGTGCCAGCAGTCCGACAGGGACAGAGACCCAGTACTTC.

CDR3 bases: TGTGCCAGTAGTCCTGGTTTTACACGGCGGATTTTGAACACTGAAGCTTTCTTT. It encodes CASSPGFTRRILNTEAFF. The chain is built from TRBV19 and TRBJ1-1; D gene unclear. Trimming left V 5 bases short and J 0 bases short, with 22 bases between. The length of the CDR3 is 18 residues. Germline V gene lookup returns CDR1 LNHDA and CDR2 SQIVND (reference sequence).

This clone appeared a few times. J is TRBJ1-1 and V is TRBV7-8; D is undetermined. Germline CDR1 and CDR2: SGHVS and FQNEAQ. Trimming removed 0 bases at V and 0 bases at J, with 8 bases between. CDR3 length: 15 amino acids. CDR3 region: CASSLAPQMNTEAFF. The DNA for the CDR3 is TGTGCCAGCAGCTTAGCGCCACAAATGAACACTGAAGCTTTCTTT.

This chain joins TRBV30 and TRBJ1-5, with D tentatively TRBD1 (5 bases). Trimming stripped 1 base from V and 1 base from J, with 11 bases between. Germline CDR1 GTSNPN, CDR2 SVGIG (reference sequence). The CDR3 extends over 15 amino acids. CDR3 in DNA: TGTGCCTGGAGTGCCCCCGGGGGAAGCAATCAGCCCCAGCATTTT. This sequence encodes CAWSAPGGSNQPQHF.